The rows below give T cell receptor beta chains drawn from one sample of a study of PD-1 blockade in classical Hodgkin lymphoma. Assay used: immunoSEQ multiplex PCR; TCRdb lists only in-frame clones, some missing. The sample consists of about 97,000 clones, roughly 83% of them appearing once. The sample in question was peripheral blood mononuclear cells (PBMCs), obtained at baseline. These receptors came from a human donor with classical Hodgkin lymphoma. The CDR3 runs from the conserved cysteine through the conserved F or W. The D gene is left open where the match is weak. Clone size, where shown, is once, few, many, or a class for clones that have expanded.

size	V	D	J	CDR3	DNA
.	TRBV28	TRBD2	TRBJ2-3	CASSSGTSGRALQDTQYF	TGTGCCAGCAGTTCCGGGACTAGCGGGAGGGCCCTCCAAGATACGCAGTATTTT
.	TRBV7-2	.	TRBJ2-7	CASSSRGSAGQSSYEQYF	TGTGCCAGCAGCTCTCGTGGGTCGGCGGGTCAGAGCTCCTACGAGCAGTACTTC
.	TRBV5-4	TRBD2	TRBJ2-7	CASSLGRTSGAYEQYF	TGTGCCAGCAGCTTGGGACGGACTAGCGGAGCCTACGAGCAGTACTTC
.	TRBV11-2	.	TRBJ2-7	CASSLSETYEQYF	TGTGCCAGCAGCCTTTCAGAAACCTACGAGCAGTACTTC
.	TRBV29-1	TRBD1	TRBJ2-1	CSVEGTGGFLSYNEQFF	TGCAGCGTTGAAGGGACAGGGGGCTTCCTATCCTACAATGAGCAGTTCTTC
.	TRBV7-8	TRBD2	TRBJ2-1	CASSFSGPSYNEQFF	TGTGCCAGCAGCTTTAGCGGGCCCTCCTACAATGAGCAGTTCTTC
.	TRBV5-5	.	TRBJ1-5	CASDRDGNQPQHF	TGTGCCAGCGACCGGGACGGGAATCAGCCCCAGCATTTT
.	TRBV6-6	.	TRBJ1-4	CASSQGPDEKLFF	TGTGCCAGCAGTCAGGGTCCTGATGAAAAACTGTTTTTT
.	TRBV23-1	TRBD2	TRBJ2-2	CAPREAGGATGELFF	TGCGCCCCCCGGGAAGCGGGAGGGGCCACCGGGGAGCTGTTTTTT
.	TRBV20-1	.	TRBJ2-5	CSASPFARVYF	TGCAGTGCTAGCCCCTTCGCGAGGGTTTACTTC
.	TRBV19	TRBD1	TRBJ1-5	CATETGFGNQPQHF	TGTGCCACGGAGACAGGGTTCGGCAATCAGCCCCAGCATTTT
.	TRBV28	.	TRBJ1-1	CASIPTGNTEAFF	TGTGCCAGCATCCCGACAGGGAACACTGAAGCTTTCTTT
.	TRBV7-2	TRBD2	TRBJ2-5	CASSPSGRGETQYF	TGTGCCAGCAGCCCTAGCGGGAGGGGAGAGACCCAGTACTTC
.	TRBV6-1	.	TRBJ1-5	CASSEFMSYRGQPQHF	TGTGCCAGCAGTGAATTTATGTCCTACCGGGGACAGCCCCAGCATTTT
.	TRBV2	.	TRBJ2-5	CASRAYRQGGGQETQYF	TGTGCCAGCAGAGCTTACCGGCAGGGGGGAGGTCAAGAGACCCAGTACTTC
.	TRBV9	.	TRBJ2-3	CASSPPLGHTDTQYF	TGTGCCAGCTCACCACCACTCGGTCACACAGATACGCAGTATTTT
.	TRBV6-1	.	TRBJ1-5	CASSDYGGIWQPQHF	TGTGCCAGCAGTGACTACGGGGGCATCTGGCAGCCCCAGCATTTT
.	TRBV6-5	.	TRBJ1-2	CASRGANYGYTF	TGTGCCAGCAGGGGGGCGAACTATGGCTACACCTTC
.	TRBV10-3	TRBD1	TRBJ2-7	CAISGQGYEQYF	TGTGCCATCAGTGGACAGGGGTACGAGCAGTACTTC
.	TRBV7-9	TRBD1	TRBJ1-1	CASSLDRGQGETEAFF	TGTGCCAGCAGCTTAGATCGGGGACAGGGTGAGACTGAAGCTTTCTTT
.	TRBV29-1	TRBD2	TRBJ2-1	CSVGGASGSSYNEQFF	TGCAGCGTTGGAGGCGCTAGCGGGAGCTCCTACAATGAGCAGTTCTTC
once	TRBV28	.	TRBJ2-2	CASSSNTGELFF	TGTGCCAGCAGCAGCAACACCGGGGAGCTGTTTTTT
.	TRBV29-1	TRBD2	TRBJ2-7	CSAGTSGTEQYF	TGCAGCGCTGGGACTAGCGGGACCGAGCAGTACTTC
.	TRBV29-1	TRBD2	TRBJ2-1	CSVEDSGRSYNEQFF	TGCAGCGTAGAAGATAGCGGGAGGTCTTACAATGAGCAGTTCTTC
.	TRBV28	.	TRBJ2-2	CASSFGTNTGELFF	TGTGCCAGCAGTTTCGGGACAAACACCGGGGAGCTGTTTTTT
.	TRBV28	TRBD2	TRBJ2-2	CASRKSGSVTGELFF	TGTGCCAGCAGAAAAAGCGGGAGTGTCACCGGGGAGCTGTTTTTT
many	TRBV7-3	TRBD1	TRBJ2-1	CASSVTGGPYNEQFF	TGTGCCAGCAGCGTGACAGGGGGTCCCTACAATGAGCAGTTCTTC
.	TRBV27	.	TRBJ1-2	CASSLRGAFNYGYTF	TGTGCCAGCAGTTTAAGGGGAGCCTTTAACTATGGCTACACCTTC
.	TRBV7-2	.	TRBJ2-5	CASSLALRRGGKTQYF	TGTGCCAGCAGCTTAGCGCTAAGGAGGGGTGGAAAGACCCAGTACTTC
.	TRBV2	TRBD1	TRBJ1-2	CASSQKRQGSVYGYTF	TGTGCCAGCAGCCAAAAGCGACAGGGCTCCGTCTATGGCTACACCTTC
.	TRBV19	.	TRBJ2-3	CASSASDRNTDTQYF	TGTGCCAGTAGTGCCTCGGATCGGAACACAGATACGCAGTATTTT
.	TRBV6-5	TRBD1	TRBJ1-2	CASSAGQGDGYTF	TGTGCCAGCAGTGCGGGACAGGGGGATGGCTACACCTTC
.	TRBV7-3	.	TRBJ2-7	CASSPGLPFSYEQYF	TGTGCCAGCAGCCCCGGACTACCCTTCTCCTACGAGCAGTACTTC
.	TRBV19	.	TRBJ2-2	CASSIWAKNTGELFF	TGTGCCAGTAGTATTTGGGCAAAGAACACCGGGGAGCTGTTTTTT
.	TRBV5-1	.	TRBJ2-2	CASSLGQLNTGELFF	TGCGCCAGCAGCTTGGGACAGCTGAACACCGGGGAGCTGTTTTTT
.	TRBV9	TRBD2	TRBJ2-1	CASSGEGSGSYDYNEQFF	TGTGCCAGCTCCGGCGAGGGTAGCGGGAGTTATGACTACAATGAGCAGTTCTTC
.	TRBV7-2	.	TRBJ2-7	CASSLFAGSDEQYF	TGTGCCAGCAGCTTATTCGCAGGGAGCGACGAGCAGTACTTC